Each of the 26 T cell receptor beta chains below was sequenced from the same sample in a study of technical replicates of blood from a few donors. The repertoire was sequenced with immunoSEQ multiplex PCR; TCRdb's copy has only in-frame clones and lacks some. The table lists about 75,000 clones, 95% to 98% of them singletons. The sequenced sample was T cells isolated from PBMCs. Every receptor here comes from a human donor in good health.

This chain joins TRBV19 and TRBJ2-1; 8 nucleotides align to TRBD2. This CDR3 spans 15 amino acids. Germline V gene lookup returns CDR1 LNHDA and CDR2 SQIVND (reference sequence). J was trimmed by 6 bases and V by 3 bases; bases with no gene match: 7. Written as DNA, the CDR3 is TGTGCCAGTAGTATTAGCGGGGCAGAGGGCAATGAGCAGTTCTTC. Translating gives CASSISGAEGNEQFF.

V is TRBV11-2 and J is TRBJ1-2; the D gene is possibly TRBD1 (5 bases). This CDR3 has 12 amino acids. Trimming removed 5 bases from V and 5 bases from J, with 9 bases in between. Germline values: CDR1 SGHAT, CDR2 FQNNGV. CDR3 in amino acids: CASSPTGYGYTF. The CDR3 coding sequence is TGTGCCAGCAGCCCTACAGGATATGGCTACACCTTC. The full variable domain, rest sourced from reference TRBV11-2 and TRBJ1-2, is EAGVAQSPRYKIIEKRQSVAFWCNPISGHATLYWYQQILGQGPKLLIQFQNNGVVDDSQLPKDRFSAERLKGVDSTLKIQPAKLEDSAVYLCASSPTGYGYTFGSGTRLTVV.

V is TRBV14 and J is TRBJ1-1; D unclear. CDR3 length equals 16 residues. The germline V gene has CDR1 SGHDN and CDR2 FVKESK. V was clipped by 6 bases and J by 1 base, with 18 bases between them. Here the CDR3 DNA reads TGTGCCAGCAGTCGCACGGGAGTGGTTGCGAACACTGAAGCTTTCTTT. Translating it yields CASSRTGVVANTEAFF.

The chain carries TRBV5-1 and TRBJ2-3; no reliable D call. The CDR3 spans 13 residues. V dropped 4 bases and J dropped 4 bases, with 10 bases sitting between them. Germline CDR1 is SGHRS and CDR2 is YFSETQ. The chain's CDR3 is CASSPELPDTQYF. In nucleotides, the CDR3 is TGCGCCAGCAGCCCCGAACTCCCAGATACGCAGTATTTT. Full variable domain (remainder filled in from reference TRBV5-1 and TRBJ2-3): KAGVTQTPRYLIKTRGQQVTLSCSPISGHRSVSWYQQTPGQGLQFLFEYFSETQRNKGNFPGRFSGRQFSNSRSEMNVSTLELGDSALYLCASSPELPDTQYFGPGTRLTVL.

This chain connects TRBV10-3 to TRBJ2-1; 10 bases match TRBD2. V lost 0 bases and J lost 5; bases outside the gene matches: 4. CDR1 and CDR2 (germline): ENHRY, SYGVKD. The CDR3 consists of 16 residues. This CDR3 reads CAISESRAGGNNEQFF. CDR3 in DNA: TGTGCCATCAGTGAGTCGAGAGCGGGGGGGAACAATGAGCAGTTCTTC.

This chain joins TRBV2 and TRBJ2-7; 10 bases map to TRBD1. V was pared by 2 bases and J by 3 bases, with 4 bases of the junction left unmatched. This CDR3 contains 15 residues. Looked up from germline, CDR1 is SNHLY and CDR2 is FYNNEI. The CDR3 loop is CASSERQGANYEQYF. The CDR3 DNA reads TGTGCCAGCAGTGAAAGACAGGGGGCTAACTACGAGCAGTACTTC.

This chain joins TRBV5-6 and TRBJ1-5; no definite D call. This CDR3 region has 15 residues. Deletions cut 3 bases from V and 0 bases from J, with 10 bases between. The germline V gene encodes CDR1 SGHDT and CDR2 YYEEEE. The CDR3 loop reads CASSSVRGSNQPQHF. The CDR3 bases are TGTGCCAGCAGCTCAGTCCGGGGTAGCAATCAGCCCCAGCATTTT.

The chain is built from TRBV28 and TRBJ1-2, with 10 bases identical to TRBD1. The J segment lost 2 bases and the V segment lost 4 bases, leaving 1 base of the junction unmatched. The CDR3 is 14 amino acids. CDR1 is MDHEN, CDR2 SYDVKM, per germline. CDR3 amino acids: CASSSDRGNYGYTF. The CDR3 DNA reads TGTGCCAGCAGTTCGGACAGGGGGAACTATGGCTACACCTTC.

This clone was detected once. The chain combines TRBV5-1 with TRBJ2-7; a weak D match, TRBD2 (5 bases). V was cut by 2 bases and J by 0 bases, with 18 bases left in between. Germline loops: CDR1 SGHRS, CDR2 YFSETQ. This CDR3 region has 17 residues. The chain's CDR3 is CASSLRLNKRSSYEQYF. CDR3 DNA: TGCGCCAGCAGCTTACGACTAAACAAAAGGAGCTCCTACGAGCAGTACTTC.

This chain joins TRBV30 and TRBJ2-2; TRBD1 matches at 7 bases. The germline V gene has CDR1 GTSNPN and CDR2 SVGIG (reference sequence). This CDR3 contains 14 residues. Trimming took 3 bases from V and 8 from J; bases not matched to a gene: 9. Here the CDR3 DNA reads TGTGCCTGGAGGGGTCGGACAGGACCAGGGGAGCTGTTTTTT. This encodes CAWRGRTGPGELFF.

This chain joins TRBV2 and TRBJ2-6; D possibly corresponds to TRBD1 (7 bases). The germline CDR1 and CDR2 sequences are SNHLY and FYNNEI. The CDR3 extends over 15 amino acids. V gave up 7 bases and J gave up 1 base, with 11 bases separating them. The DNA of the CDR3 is TGTGCCAGCACAGGGGGGAGATCTGGGGCCAACGTCCTGACTTTC. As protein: CASTGGRSGANVLTF. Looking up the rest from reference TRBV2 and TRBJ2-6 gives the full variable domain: EPEVTQTPSHQVTQMGQEVILRCVPISNHLYFYWYRQILGQKVEFLVSFYNNEISEKSEIFDDQFSVERPDGSNFTLKIRSTKLEDSAMYFCASTGGRSGANVLTFGAGSRLTVL.

The CDR3 DNA reads as TGTGCCAGCAGCTTAGATGGCTTATATGGCTACACCTTC. Translating gives CASSLDGLYGYTF. The genes are TRBV5-4 and TRBJ1-2; no firm D call. The germline V gene encodes CDR1 SGHNT and CDR2 YYREEE (reference sequence). V gave up 2 bases and J gave up 5 bases, with 10 bases separating them. This CDR3 is 13 amino acids long.

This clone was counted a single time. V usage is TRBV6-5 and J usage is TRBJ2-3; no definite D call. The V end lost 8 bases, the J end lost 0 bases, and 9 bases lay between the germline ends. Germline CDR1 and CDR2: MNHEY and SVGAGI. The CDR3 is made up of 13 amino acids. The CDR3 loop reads CASCGQSTDTQYF. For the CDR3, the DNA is TGTGCCAGCTGTGGGCAGAGCACAGATACGCAGTATTTT.

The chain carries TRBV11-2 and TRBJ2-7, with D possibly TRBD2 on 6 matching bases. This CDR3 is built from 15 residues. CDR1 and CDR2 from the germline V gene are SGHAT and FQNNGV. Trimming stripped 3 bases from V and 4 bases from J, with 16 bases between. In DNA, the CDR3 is TGTGCCAGCAGCTTGACCAAACTAGCCCGGTACGAGCAGTACTTC. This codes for CASSLTKLARYEQYF.

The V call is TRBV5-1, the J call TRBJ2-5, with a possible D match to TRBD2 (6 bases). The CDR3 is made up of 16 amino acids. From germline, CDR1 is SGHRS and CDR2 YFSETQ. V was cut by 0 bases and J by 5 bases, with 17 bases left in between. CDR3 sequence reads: CASSLELAGGRETQYF. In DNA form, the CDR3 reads TGCGCCAGCAGCTTGGAACTAGCTGGGGGGAGGGAGACCCAGTACTTC.

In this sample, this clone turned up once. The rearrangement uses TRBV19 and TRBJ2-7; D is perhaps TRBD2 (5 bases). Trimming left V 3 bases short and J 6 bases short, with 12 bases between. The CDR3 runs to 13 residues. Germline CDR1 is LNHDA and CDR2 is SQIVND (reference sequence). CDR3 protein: CASSMGEGIEQYF. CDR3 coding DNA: TGTGCCAGTAGTATGGGTGAGGGAATCGAGCAGTACTTC.

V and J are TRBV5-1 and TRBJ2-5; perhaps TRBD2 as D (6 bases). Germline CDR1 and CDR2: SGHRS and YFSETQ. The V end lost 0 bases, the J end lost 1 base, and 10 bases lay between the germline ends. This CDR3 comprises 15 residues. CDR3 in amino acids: CASSLAKGGQETQYF. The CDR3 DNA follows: TGCGCCAGCAGCTTGGCCAAGGGAGGCCAAGAGACCCAGTACTTC.

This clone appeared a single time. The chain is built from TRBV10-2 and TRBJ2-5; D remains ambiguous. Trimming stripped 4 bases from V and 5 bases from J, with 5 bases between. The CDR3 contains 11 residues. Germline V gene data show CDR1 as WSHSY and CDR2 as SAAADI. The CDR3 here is CASSVSETQYF. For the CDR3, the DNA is TGCGCCAGCAGTGTAAGCGAGACCCAGTACTTC.

CDR3 nucleotides: TGTGCCAGCAGTACTCGACAGAGACAGTACTTC. It encodes CASSTRQRQYF. The rearrangement joins TRBV27 to TRBJ2-7; a possible D gene is TRBD1 (5 bases). Germline V lookup: CDR1 MNHEY, CDR2 SMNVEV (reference sequence). The CDR3 length is 11 residues. Deletions cut 5 bases from V and 10 bases from J, with 12 bases between.

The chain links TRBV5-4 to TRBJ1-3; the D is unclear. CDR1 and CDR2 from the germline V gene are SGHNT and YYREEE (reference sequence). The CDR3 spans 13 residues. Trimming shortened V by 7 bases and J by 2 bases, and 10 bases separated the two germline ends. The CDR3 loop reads CASYRYAGNTIYF. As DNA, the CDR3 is TGTGCCAGCTATAGATACGCTGGAAACACCATATATTTT.

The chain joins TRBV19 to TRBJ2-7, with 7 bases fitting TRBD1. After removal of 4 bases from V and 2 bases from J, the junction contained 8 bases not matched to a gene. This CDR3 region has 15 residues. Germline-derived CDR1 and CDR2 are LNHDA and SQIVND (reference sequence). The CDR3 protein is CASSKTGQATYEQYF. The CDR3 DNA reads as TGTGCCAGTAGTAAAACCGGACAGGCAACCTACGAGCAGTACTTC.

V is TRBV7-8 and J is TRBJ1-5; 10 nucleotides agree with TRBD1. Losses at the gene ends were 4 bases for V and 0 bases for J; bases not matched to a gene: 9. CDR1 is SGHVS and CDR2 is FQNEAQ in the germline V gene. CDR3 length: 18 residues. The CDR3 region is CASSWAAGQGISNQPQHF. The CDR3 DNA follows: TGTGCCAGCAGCTGGGCCGCGGGACAGGGGATTAGCAATCAGCCCCAGCATTTT. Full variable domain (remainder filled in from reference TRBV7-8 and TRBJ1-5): GAGVSQSPRYKVAKRGQDVALRCDPISGHVSLFWYQQALGQGPEFLTYFQNEAQLDKSGLPSDRFFAERPEGSVSTLKIQRTQQEDSAVYLCASSWAAGQGISNQPQHFGDGTRLSIL.

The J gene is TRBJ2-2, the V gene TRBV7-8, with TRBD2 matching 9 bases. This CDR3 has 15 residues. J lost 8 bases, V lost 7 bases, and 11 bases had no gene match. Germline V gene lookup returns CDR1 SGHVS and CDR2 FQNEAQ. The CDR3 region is CASTHQAGGPGELFF. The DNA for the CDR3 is TGTGCCAGCACCCATCAGGCGGGGGGGCCAGGGGAGCTGTTTTTT.

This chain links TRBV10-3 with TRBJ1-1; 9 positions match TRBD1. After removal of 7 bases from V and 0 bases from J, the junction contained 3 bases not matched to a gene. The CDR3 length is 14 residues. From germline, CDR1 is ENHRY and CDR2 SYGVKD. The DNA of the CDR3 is TGTGCCATCAACGGACAGGGGATGAACACTGAAGCTTTCTTT. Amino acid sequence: CAINGQGMNTEAFF.

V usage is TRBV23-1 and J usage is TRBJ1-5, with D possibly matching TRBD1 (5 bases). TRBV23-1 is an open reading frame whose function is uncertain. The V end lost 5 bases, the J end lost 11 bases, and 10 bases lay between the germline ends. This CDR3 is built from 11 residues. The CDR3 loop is CASSSGKAQHF. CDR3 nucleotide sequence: TGCGCCAGCAGTTCAGGGAAGGCCCAGCATTTT.

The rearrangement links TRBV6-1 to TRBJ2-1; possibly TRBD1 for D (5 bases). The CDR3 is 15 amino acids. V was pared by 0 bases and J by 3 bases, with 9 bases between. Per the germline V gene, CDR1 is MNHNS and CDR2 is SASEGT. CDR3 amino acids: CASSEAFDSYNEQFF. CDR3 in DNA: TGTGCCAGCAGTGAAGCGTTCGACAGCTACAATGAGCAGTTCTTC.